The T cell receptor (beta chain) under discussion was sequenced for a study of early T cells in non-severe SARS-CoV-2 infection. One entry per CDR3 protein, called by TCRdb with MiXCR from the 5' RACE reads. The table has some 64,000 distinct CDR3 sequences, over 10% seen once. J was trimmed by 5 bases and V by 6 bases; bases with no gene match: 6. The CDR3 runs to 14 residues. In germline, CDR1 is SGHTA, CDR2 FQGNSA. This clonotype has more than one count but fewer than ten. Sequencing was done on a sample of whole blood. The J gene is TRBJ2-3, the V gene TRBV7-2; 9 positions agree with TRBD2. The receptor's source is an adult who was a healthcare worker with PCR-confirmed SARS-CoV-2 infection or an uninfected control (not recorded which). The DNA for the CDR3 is TGTGCCAGCAGGCTAGCGGGAATGAAAGATACGCAGTATTTT. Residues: CASRLAGMKDTQYF.